Shown below are 15 T cell receptor beta chains from a single sample sequenced in a study of blood T cell repertoires in COVID-19. Repertoires were generated with immunoSEQ multiplex PCR, while TCRdb's copy carries only in-frame clones and drops some. The sample lists over 200,000 clones; about 88% were seen once. Sequenced sample: PBMCs or T cells enriched from blood (not recorded which). These receptors all come from a woman aged 25 to 39 who had been exposed to COVID-19.

V and J are TRBV2 and TRBJ1-4; the D gene is possibly TRBD1 (5 bases). The CDR3 extends over 13 amino acids. V lost 6 bases and J 7 bases, leaving 12 bases between the germline ends. CDR1 SNHLY and CDR2 FYNNEI come from the germline V gene. The CDR3 reads CASRVGEVEKLFF. In nucleotides, the CDR3 is TGTGCCAGCAGGGTGGGGGAGGTTGAAAAACTGTTTTTT.

This clone was detected once. Written as DNA, the CDR3 is TGTGCCAGTAGTATGGATCGTCGTGGGGGAGGCGGGGAGCTGTTTTTT. Its protein is CASSMDRRGGGGELFF. V and J are TRBV19 and TRBJ2-2; maybe TRBD2 (6 bases). Germline V gives CDR1 LNHDA, CDR2 SQIVND (reference sequence). The CDR3 has 16 amino acids. The V and J ends lost 3 bases and 7 bases respectively, with 18 bases between them. The whole variable domain, remainder taken from reference TRBV19 and TRBJ2-2, is DGGITQSPKYLFRKEGQNVTLSCEQNLNHDAMYWYRQDPGQGLRLIYYSQIVNDFQKGDIAEGYSVSREKKESFPLTVTSAQKNPTAFYLCASSMDRRGGGGELFFGEGSRLTVL.

This chain connects TRBV12-3 or TRBV12-4 to TRBJ1-2; D gene unclear. The V and J ends lost 2 bases and 2 bases respectively, with 3 bases between them. The CDR3 covers 12 residues. This chain's CDR3 is CASSLQNYGYTF. CDR3 coding DNA: TGTGCCAGCAGTTTACAAAACTATGGCTACACCTTC.

The rearrangement joins TRBV4-1 to TRBJ2-3; D ambiguous. CDR3 size: 12 residues. V lost 1 base to trimming and J lost 6 bases, with 5 bases between them. The germline gives CDR1 MGHRA, CDR2 YSYEKL. The CDR3 DNA sequence: TGCGCCAGCAGCCAAGCCCAGGATACGCAGTATTTT. It codes for CASSQAQDTQYF.

The chain couples TRBV7-8 to TRBJ1-3, with D unclear. Germline V lookup: CDR1 SGHVS, CDR2 FQNEAQ. Trimming left V 0 bases short and J 1 base short, with 7 bases between. There are 15 residues in the CDR3. The CDR3 nucleotides are TGTGCCAGCAGCTTAGCTGAGGTTTCTGGAAACACCATATATTTT. Translating it yields CASSLAEVSGNTIYF.

This chain uses TRBV7-9 with TRBJ2-7; maybe TRBD1 (6 bases). The CDR3 has 16 residues. Deletions cut 5 bases from V and 7 bases from J, with 24 bases between. The germline CDR1 and CDR2 sequences are SEHNR and FQNEAQ (reference sequence). CDR3 sequence (DNA): TGTGCCAGCAGCGGAGCCTCCGCGCAGGGGATGGGTGAGCAGTACTTC. This codes for CASSGASAQGMGEQYF.

V gene TRBV9 combines with J gene TRBJ2-7; D gene unclear. Trimming took off 1 base at V and 0 bases at J, with 8 bases between the two ends. This CDR3 has 14 residues. Germline values: CDR1 SGDLS, CDR2 YYNGEE. DNA of the CDR3: TGTGCCAGCAGCGTAACGGGTTTCTCCTACGAGCAGTACTTC. Amino acid sequence: CASSVTGFSYEQYF.

This chain links TRBV9 with TRBJ2-1, with D possibly matching TRBD1 (5 bases). Trimming took off 3 bases at V and 2 bases at J, with 21 bases between the two ends. Germline V gene lookup returns CDR1 SGDLS and CDR2 YYNGEE. CDR3 length: 18 amino acids. Here the CDR3 reads CASSDLSPPGRPYNEQFF. The CDR3 DNA reads TGTGCCAGCAGCGACCTATCGCCGCCAGGGCGCCCCTACAATGAGCAGTTCTTC.

This chain joins TRBV10-3 and TRBJ1-2, with 7 bases identical to TRBD1. Germline trimming cut 6 bases from V and 6 bases from J; bases unmatched to any gene: 10. The V gene's germline CDR1 is ENHRY and CDR2 SYGVKD. CDR3 length: 14 residues. This CDR3 reads CAISPEGARHGYTF. As DNA, the CDR3 is TGTGCCATCAGCCCGGAGGGGGCGCGTCATGGCTACACCTTC.

CDR3 in amino acids: CASSPEFGAYNEQFF. The CDR3 DNA sequence: TGTGCCAGCAGCCCTGAGTTCGGGGCCTACAATGAGCAGTTCTTC. This rearrangement joins TRBV11-1 to TRBJ2-1; D possibly corresponds to TRBD2 (5 bases). The CDR3 consists of 15 residues. Germline V gene sequence: CDR1 SGHAT, CDR2 FQDESV (reference sequence). Trimming cost V 5 bases and J 2 bases, with 13 bases left between them.

The CDR3 nucleotides are TGTGCCAGCAGCCCACAGGGAAGCTCCTACAATGAGCAGTTCTTC. This codes for CASSPQGSSYNEQFF. This chain joins TRBV9 and TRBJ2-1; a possible D gene is TRBD1 (6 bases). V was pared by 4 bases and J by 0 bases, with 11 bases between. The length of the CDR3 is 15 residues. The V gene's germline CDR1 is SGDLS and CDR2 YYNGEE.

There are a few counts of this clone. The rearrangement uses TRBV3-1 (or the pseudogene TRBV3-2) and TRBJ1-2, with D unresolved. Germline values: CDR1 LGHDT, CDR2 YNNKEL (reference sequence). V lost 3 bases and J 1 base, leaving 6 bases between the germline ends. This CDR3 has 13 amino acids. CDR3 sequence reads: CASSHLVNYGYTF. The CDR3, as DNA: TGTGCCAGCAGCCATCTAGTTAACTATGGCTACACCTTC.

This chain connects TRBV7-8 to TRBJ1-5; possible D gene TRBD1, 6 bases. CDR3 size: 18 residues. V lost 4 bases and J lost 0, with 19 bases in between. CDR1 is SGHVS, CDR2 FQNEAQ, per germline. Here the CDR3 DNA reads TGTGCCAGCAGCTCCCGCGGCCAGGGGTCAAATAGCAATCAGCCCCAGCATTTT. Translating it yields CASSSRGQGSNSNQPQHF.

The chain joins TRBV19 to TRBJ1-1; 9 nucleotides line up with TRBD1. Germline assignment: CDR1 LNHDA and CDR2 SQIVND (reference sequence). J gave up 4 bases and V 5 bases, and 14 bases lay outside the gene matches. The CDR3 is 17 residues long. The CDR3 DNA sequence: TGTGCCAGTAGTCCCGTGGGGGACAGGGCCGGTGGCACTGAAGCTTTCTTT. This translates into CASSPVGDRAGGTEAFF.

The chain couples TRBV2 to TRBJ2-7; D is perhaps TRBD1 (6 bases). This CDR3 has 12 amino acids. V lost 5 bases and J 4 bases, leaving 9 bases between the germline ends. CDR1 SNHLY and CDR2 FYNNEI come from the germline V gene. CDR3 coding DNA: TGTGCCAGCAGTCTACAGGGTTACGAGCAGTACTTC. It translates to CASSLQGYEQYF.